A single T cell receptor (beta chain) is shown here with its context. It has no known antigen specificity. Read data end 3 residues before the CDR3 end; the end is taken from the germline J gene. The sample belongs to a study of TET2 disruption in CD19-targeted CAR T cells (dated by TCRdb to between 2017 and 2018). For the wider study: The number of samples was determined by the original clinical trial design and by which samples were available, and no additional inclusion criteria were applied. Points the paper makes about the study in general: Conclusions about the patient's CAR T cells rested on extensive analysis of a single subject.

The immunoSEQ assay was used for deep sequencing of the TCR beta chain. On the study's bioinformatics: Only productive TCR beta rearrangements were used to calculate clonotype frequencies. TCRdb mirrors the immuneACCESS table, restricted to in-frame sequences. Some clones are absent from its copies; in checked studies, under half trace to an unresolved V gene, and the reason for the others is unknown. V and J calls plus clone size are reproduced from that table; the DNA served to infer D and trimming. This sample's table has entries for about 26,000 clones. The ten largest clones represent approximately 2% of the sample. Germline trimming amounts to 1 base on V and 6 bases on J, with 8 as the count of junction bases outside the gene matches. The germline V gene (reference sequence) provides CDR1 GTSNPN and CDR2 SVGIG. Counted from cysteine to phenylalanine, this CDR3 has 15 amino acids. Shown are 36 bases from within the CDR3, in frame from base 1.

Reading the label with the study, this specimen's treatment or condition is: autologous CTL019 cells: CD19 CAR with 4-1BB and CD3 zeta domains. The CD19 CAR incorporated TCR zeta and 4-1BB costimulatory signaling domains. Leukapheresis was used to collect T cells from peripheral blood for manufacturing CTL019. The DNeasy Blood and Tissue Kit was used to extract genomic DNA from pre-infusion T cells, peripheral blood, or sorted post-infusion T cells. The V and J segments used are TRBV30 and TRBJ2-5; 10 bases in the middle match TRBD1. Sample: CD8- CAR+ T cells sorted from cultured blood T cells, taken for CD19 CAR T cell therapy. Read against the paper, the sample's cell subset or site label means: CD8-negative CAR-positive T cells from the infusion product. The source is a man in his 70s with chronic lymphocytic leukemia. The sequenced CDR3 bases are TGTGCCTGGAGTGCCCTCGGACAGGGGGGAAAGACC. It is translated as CAWSALGQGGKT. The entire CDR3 protein reads CAWSALGQGGKTQYF.